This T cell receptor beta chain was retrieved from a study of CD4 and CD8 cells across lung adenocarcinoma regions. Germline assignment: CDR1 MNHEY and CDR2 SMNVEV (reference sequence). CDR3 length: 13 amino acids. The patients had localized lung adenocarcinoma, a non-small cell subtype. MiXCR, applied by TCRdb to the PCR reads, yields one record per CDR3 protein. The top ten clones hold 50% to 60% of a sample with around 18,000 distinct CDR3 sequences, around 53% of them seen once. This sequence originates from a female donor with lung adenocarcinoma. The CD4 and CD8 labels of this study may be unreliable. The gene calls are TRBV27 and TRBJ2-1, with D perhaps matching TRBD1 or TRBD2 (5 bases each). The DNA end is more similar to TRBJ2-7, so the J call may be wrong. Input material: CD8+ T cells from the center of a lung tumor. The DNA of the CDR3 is TGTGCCAGCAGTCCATGGGCAGGGAGTGAGCAGTACGTC. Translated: CASSPWAGSEQYV.